A few counts support the clone carrying this T cell receptor beta chain. No antigen is known for it. The data belong to a study of T cell repertoires in cytomegalovirus infection. Overall study: HLA-B-restricted CMV epitopes that are well studied were used alongside recently identified HLA-C-restricted ones.

The length of the CDR3 is 17 residues. V gave up 4 bases and J gave up 5 bases; unmatched junction bases: 13. Germline-derived CDR1 and CDR2 are MNHNY and SVGAGI (reference sequence). Each CDR3 protein gets one entry after TCRdb re-called the reads with MiXCR. The sample consists of 370,000 or so distinct CDR3 sequences, roughly a third of them appearing once. The V and J genes are TRBV6-6 and TRBJ2-1, with 8 bases identical to TRBD1. Specimen: cultured PBMCs, collected from culture after CMV antigen stimulation. The TCR sequence derives from a human donor in good health (CMV status not recorded). Some clones in this sample may be carry-over from other donors' samples. This CDR3 is CASSSKYRGSNNNEQFF. CDR3 coding DNA: TGTGCCAGCAGTTCCAAATACAGGGGGTCGAATAACAATGAGCAGTTCTTC.